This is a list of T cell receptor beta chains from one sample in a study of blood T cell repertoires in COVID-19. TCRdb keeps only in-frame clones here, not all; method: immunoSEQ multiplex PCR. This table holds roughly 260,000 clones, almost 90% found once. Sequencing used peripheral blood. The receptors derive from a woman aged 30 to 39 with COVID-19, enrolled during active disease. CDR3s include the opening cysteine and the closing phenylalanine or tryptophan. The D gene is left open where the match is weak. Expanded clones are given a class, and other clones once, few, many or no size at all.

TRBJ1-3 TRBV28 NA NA TGTGCCAGCAGTTTTGGGAGTGGAAACACCATATATTTT CASSFGSGNTIYF
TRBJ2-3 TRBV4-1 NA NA TGCGCCAGCAGCCAAGCGGGCACAGATACGCAGTATTTT CASSQAGTDTQYF
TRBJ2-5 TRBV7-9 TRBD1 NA TGTGCCAGCAGCCCTCGACAGGGGGCGATTGTGGAGACCCAGTACTTC CASSPRQGAIVETQYF
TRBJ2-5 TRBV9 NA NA TGTGCCAGCAGCGTAAGCACAGGGCAAGAGACCCAGTACTTC CASSVSTGQETQYF
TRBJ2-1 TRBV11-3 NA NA TGTGCCAGCAGGGGAGGTGGGAATGAGCAGTTCTTC CASRGGGNEQFF
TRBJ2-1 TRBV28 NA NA TGTGCCAGCAGTTTTACTAGCATCTACTCCTACAATGAGCAGTTCTTC CASSFTSIYSYNEQFF
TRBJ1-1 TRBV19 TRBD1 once TGTGCCAGTAGTACGTCAGGGGGATGGGGAAACACTGAAGCTTTCTTT CASSTSGGWGNTEAFF
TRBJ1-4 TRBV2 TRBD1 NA TGTGCCAGCAGCCTTACAGGACAGGGGAATGAAAAACTGTTTTTT CASSLTGQGNEKLFF
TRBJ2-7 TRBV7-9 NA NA TGTGCCAGCAGCCCACAGGGGAGCGGGGAGCAGTACTTC CASSPQGSGEQYF
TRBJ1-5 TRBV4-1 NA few TGCGCCAGCAGCCAAGATCTCAGCTCTCGGGGGGCCCAGCATTTT CASSQDLSSRGAQHF
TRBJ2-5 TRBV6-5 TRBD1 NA TGTGCCAGCAGGGGGACAGGGGTCCACGAGACCCAGTACTTC CASRGTGVHETQYF
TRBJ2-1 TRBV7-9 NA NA TGTGCCAGCAGCCCCCATAGCGGCTCGGGCTCCTACAATGAGCAGTTCTTC CASSPHSGSGSYNEQFF